This T cell receptor beta chain was recorded in a study of shared clonotypes between healthy human individuals. The repertoire was sequenced with immunoSEQ multiplex PCR; TCRdb's copy has only in-frame clones and lacks some. Counted here are hundreds of thousands of clones, 60% to 75% occurring once; the ten biggest clones make up more than 1.5%. In its sample, this clone was seen many times. The receptor's source is a young woman in good health. Sequencing used memory CD4+ T cells sorted from blood. Regarding subset: CD45RA-negative fraction.

CDR3 in DNA: TGCGCCAGCAGCGATCCTGGTGGGACTAGCGGGAGTGGGGAGACCCAGTACTTC. This gives the protein CASSDPGGTSGSGETQYF. The rearrangement joins TRBV4-1 to TRBJ2-5; 14 bases align to TRBD2. The CDR3 contains 18 residues. V was clipped by 5 bases and J by 5 bases; unmatched bases: 13. Germline CDR1 reads MGHRA; CDR2 reads YSYEKL.